This T cell receptor (beta chain) was documented in a study of regulatory T cells in long-lasting Graves disease. Whole-study context: Antithyroid drugs had been given to newly diagnosed Graves' patients for under 3 months.

This clonotype was found a few times. The germline gives CDR1 SGHRS, CDR2 YFSETQ. V dropped 2 bases and J dropped 2 bases, with 9 bases sitting between them. The CDR3 contains 14 residues. Time point meaning: newly diagnosed GD, antithyroid drugs for less than 3 months. With RNA extracted from PBMCs as input, the TCR library was made. Researchers made TCR beta libraries by using iRepertoire HTBI primers and running Arm-PCR on CDR3 regions. TCRdb re-analysed the multiplex PCR reads in MiXCR, keeping a single row per CDR3 protein. The table lists approximately 470,000 distinct CDR3 sequences, about a sixth of them singletons. In addition, the sample was reused for a study of T cells in Graves' hyperthyroidism and ophthalmopathy. That source notes: The HTBI set primed first-round TCR CDR3 RT-PCR.

V usage is TRBV5-1 and J usage is TRBJ2-3; D is unresolved. This material consisted of peripheral blood mononuclear cells (PBMCs), taken at new diagnosis, from a patient treated with antithyroid drugs. The sequence derives from a man in his forties or fifties with Graves disease. CDR3 in amino acids: CASSLQIFTDTQYF. The DNA of the CDR3 is TGCGCCAGCAGCTTACAGATCTTCACAGATACGCAGTATTTT.